This note documents a single T cell receptor beta chain sequence. The sample belongs to a study of blood T cell repertoires in COVID-19. CDR3 length equals 22 residues. Exposed volunteers were people who met a COVID-19 case within 2 weeks before study entry. Only in-frame clones appear in the TCRdb table, and some are missing; sequencing was by immunoSEQ multiplex PCR. The sample contains a few hundred thousand clones, around 83% of which appear only once. This receptor was obtained from a woman aged 45-65 years who had been exposed to COVID-19. Material: PBMCs or T cells enriched from blood (not recorded which). V gene TRBV21-1 combines with J gene TRBJ1-2; TRBD1 is the table's D call and was not checked against the DNA. TRBV21-1 counts as a pseudogene. CDR3 nucleotide sequence: TGTGCCAGCAGCAAAGGGCCGACCCCTTACGACGGTGGGACAGGGGACAACTATGGCTACACCTTC. It yields the protein CASSKGPTPYDGGTGDNYGYTF.